This T cell receptor beta chain was captured by sequencing in a study of T cells in women clearing cervical HPV infection. Across the whole study: Cases: HPV16-related CIN3 or worse on histology, 2 invasive cancers. General study results and limits: Richness plus V gene abundances separated cases from controls with AUC about 0.8.

Germline V CDR1 and CDR2: LGHDT, YNNKEL (reference sequence). V was pared by 3 bases and J by 0 bases, with 10 bases between. The CDR3 runs to 15 residues. Concerning this clone itself: Its target is not known. The read comes to an end 3 residues before the CDR3 does, leaving the germline J gene to fill in the end.

Data came from immunoSEQ multiplex PCR; TCRdb stores just in-frame clones and leaves some out. The repertoire shows 40,000 or so clones; the top ten hold around 6.4%. The chain links TRBV3-1 (or the pseudogene TRBV3-2) to TRBJ2-3, with D maybe TRBD2 (6 bases). This receptor was identified in a woman aged 18-69 years with a cervical HPV16 infection that either progressed to CIN3+ or cleared (not recorded which). Sequenced: blood buffy coat. The sequenced part of the CDR3 DNA is TGTGCCAGCAGCCACGTGGCGGGAAGCACAGATACG. Translated: CASSHVAGSTDT. The full CDR3 is CASSHVAGSTDTQYF.